These 5 T cell receptor beta chains originate from one sample sequenced in a study of blood T cell repertoires in COVID-19. Assay used: immunoSEQ multiplex PCR; TCRdb lists only in-frame clones, some missing. The sample includes around 46,000 clones, under 85% of them seen just once. The specimen was peripheral blood. Receptors were obtained from a human donor in a cohort sampled during active COVID-19.

This rearrangement joins TRBV2 to TRBJ1-6; D perhaps matches TRBD1 (6 bases). CDR1 SNHLY and CDR2 FYNNEI come from the germline V gene. CDR3 length: 14 amino acids. V lost 4 bases, J lost 8 bases, and 12 bases lay in between. DNA of the CDR3: TGTGCCAGCAGTGTTGGGCAGGGGCATTCACCCCTCCACTTT. It codes for CASSVGQGHSPLHF.

The gene calls are TRBV6-6 and TRBJ1-2, with a weak D call TRBD1 (6 bases). V lost 6 bases to trimming and J lost 3 bases, with 17 bases between them. Germline lookup yields CDR1 MNHNY and CDR2 SVGAGI (reference sequence). This CDR3 spans 15 amino acids. As DNA, the CDR3 is TGTGCCAGCAGCCGCGGACAGCCCCGAGACTATGGCTACACCTTC. This codes for CASSRGQPRDYGYTF.

This chain links TRBV29-1 with TRBJ2-7, with a weak D call TRBD1 (5 bases). This CDR3 has 16 amino acids. V was shortened by 1 base and J by 1 base, with 17 bases between the two germline ends. The germline CDR1 and CDR2 sequences are SQVTM and ANQGSEA. The CDR3 sequence: CSVEGIGQGGSYEQYF. The CDR3 DNA reads TGCAGCGTTGAAGGTATCGGTCAGGGTGGATCCTACGAGCAGTACTTC.

V gene TRBV24-1 combines with J gene TRBJ2-5; 9 nucleotides align to TRBD1. The CDR3 runs 16 residues. V shed 1 base, J shed 4 bases, and the junction held 6 bases outside the gene matches. CDR1 KGHDR and CDR2 SFDVKD come from the germline V gene. The CDR3: CATSDFRDRAPETQYF. In nucleotides, the CDR3 is TGTGCCACCAGTGATTTCCGGGACAGGGCCCCAGAGACCCAGTACTTC.

This chain uses TRBV18 with TRBJ2-7; 13 bases fit TRBD2. Losses at the gene ends were 3 bases for V and 6 bases for J; bases not matched to a gene: 11. The CDR3 runs to 17 residues. In germline, CDR1 is KGHSH, CDR2 LQKENI. The CDR3 region has the DNA TGTGCCAGCTCACCTACACTCGGGACTAGCGGGAACTCCGAGCAGTACTTC. It yields the protein CASSPTLGTSGNSEQYF.